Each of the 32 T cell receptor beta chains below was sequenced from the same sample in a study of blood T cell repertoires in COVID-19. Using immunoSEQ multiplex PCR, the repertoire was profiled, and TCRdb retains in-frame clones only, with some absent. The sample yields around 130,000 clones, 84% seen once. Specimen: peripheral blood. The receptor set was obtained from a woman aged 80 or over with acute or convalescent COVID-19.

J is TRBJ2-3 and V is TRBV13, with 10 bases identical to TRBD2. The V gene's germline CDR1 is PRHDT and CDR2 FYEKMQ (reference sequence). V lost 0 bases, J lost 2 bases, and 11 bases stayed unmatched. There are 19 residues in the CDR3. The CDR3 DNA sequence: TGTGCCAGCAGCTTAGGCCCCCGGGCAGCGGGGGGGCCCACAGATACGCAGTATTTT. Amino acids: CASSLGPRAAGGPTDTQYF. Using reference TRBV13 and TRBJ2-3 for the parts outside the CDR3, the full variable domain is AAGVIQSPRHLIKEKRETATLKCYPIPRHDTVYWYQQGPGQDPQFLISFYEKMQSDKGSIPDRFSAQQFSDYHSELNMSSLELGDSALYFCASSLGPRAAGGPTDTQYFGPGTRLTVL.

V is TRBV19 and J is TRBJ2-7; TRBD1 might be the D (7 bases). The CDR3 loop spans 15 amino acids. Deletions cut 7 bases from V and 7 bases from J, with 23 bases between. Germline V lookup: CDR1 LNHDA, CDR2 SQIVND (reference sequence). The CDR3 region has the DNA TGTGCCAGTACTCGCGTGGCAGGGGGGACGGGGGAGCAGTACTTC. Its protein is CASTRVAGGTGEQYF.

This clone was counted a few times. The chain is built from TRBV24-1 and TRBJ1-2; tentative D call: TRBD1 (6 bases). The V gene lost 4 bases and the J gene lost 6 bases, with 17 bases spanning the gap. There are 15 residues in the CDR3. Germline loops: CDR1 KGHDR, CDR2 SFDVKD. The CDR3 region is CATSEPRGGMDGYTF. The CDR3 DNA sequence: TGTGCCACCAGTGAACCCCGGGGGGGCATGGATGGCTACACCTTC.

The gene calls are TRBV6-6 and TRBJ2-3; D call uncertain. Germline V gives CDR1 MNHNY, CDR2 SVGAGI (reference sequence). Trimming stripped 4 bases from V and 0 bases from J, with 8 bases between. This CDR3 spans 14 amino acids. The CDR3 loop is CASSSTTSTDTQYF. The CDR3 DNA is TGTGCCAGCAGTTCCACTACGAGCACAGATACGCAGTATTTT.

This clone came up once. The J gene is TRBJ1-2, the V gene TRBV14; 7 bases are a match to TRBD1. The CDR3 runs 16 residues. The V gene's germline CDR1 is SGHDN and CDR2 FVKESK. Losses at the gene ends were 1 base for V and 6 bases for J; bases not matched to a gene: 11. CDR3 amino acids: CASSQGAGGPSNGYTF. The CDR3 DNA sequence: TGTGCCAGCAGCCAAGGGGCAGGGGGGCCTTCGAATGGCTACACCTTC. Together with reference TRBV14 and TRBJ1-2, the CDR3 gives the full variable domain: EAGVTQFPSHSVIEKGQTVTLRCDPISGHDNLYWYRRVMGKEIKFLLHFVKESKQDESGMPNNRFLAERTGGTYSTLKVQPAELEDSGVYFCASSQGAGGPSNGYTFGSGTRLTVV.

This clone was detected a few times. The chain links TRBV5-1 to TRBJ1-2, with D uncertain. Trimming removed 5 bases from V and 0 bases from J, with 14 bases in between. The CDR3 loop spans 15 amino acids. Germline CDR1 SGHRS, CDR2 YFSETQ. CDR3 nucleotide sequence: TGCGCCAGCAGAAAATATAGCGAGGCTAACTATGGCTACACCTTC. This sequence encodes CASRKYSEANYGYTF.

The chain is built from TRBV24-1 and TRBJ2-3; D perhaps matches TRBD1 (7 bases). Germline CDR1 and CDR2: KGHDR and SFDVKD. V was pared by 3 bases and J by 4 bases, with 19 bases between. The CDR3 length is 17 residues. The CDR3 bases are TGTGCCACCAGTGATCCGCGGGCAGGGGGGCGAGCAGATACGCAGTATTTT. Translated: CATSDPRAGGRADTQYF.

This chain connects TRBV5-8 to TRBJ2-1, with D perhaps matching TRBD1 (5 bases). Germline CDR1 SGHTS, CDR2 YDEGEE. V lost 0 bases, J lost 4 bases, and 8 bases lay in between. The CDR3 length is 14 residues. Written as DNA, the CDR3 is TGTGCCAGCAGCTTGGGCGCAGGGTACAATGAGCAGTTCTTC. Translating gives CASSLGAGYNEQFF.

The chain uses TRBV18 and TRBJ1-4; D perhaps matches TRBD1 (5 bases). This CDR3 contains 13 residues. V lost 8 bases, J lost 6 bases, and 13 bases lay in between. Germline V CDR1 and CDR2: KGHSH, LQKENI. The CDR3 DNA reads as TGTGCCAGCGGGCAGGGTTACGATGAAAAACTGTTTTTT. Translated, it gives CASGQGYDEKLFF.

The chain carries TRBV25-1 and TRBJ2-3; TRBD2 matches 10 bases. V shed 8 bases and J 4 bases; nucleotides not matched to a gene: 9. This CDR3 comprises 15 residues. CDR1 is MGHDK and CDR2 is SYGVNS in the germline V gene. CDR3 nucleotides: TGTGCCAGCCAGAGCGGGGGGGATGGTGCAGATACGCAGTATTTT. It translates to CASQSGGDGADTQYF. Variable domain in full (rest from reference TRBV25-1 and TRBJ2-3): EADIYQTPRYLVIGTGKKITLECSQTMGHDKMYWYQQDPGMELHLIHYSYGVNSTEKGDLSSESTVSRIRTEHFPLTLESARPSHTSQYLCASQSGGDGADTQYFGPGTRLTVL.

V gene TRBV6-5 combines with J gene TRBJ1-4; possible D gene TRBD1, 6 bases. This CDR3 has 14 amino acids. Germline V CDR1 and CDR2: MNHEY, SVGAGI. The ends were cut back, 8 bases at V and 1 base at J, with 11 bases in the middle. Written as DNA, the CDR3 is TGTGCCAGCTCTAGGGGGGGAACTAATGAAAAACTGTTTTTT. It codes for CASSRGGTNEKLFF.

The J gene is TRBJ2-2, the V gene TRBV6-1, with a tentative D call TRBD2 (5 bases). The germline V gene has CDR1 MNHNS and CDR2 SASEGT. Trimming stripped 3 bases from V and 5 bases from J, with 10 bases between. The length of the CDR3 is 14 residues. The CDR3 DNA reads TGTGCCAGCAGTGAGCAACGGGGAACCGGGGAGCTGTTTTTT. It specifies CASSEQRGTGELFF.

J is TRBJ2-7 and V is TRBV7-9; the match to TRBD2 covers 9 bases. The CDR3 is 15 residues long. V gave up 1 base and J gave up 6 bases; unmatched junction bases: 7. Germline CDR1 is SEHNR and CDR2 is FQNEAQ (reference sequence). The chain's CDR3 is CASSLEVAGAPEQYF. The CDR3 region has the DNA TGTGCCAGCAGCTTAGAGGTAGCGGGGGCCCCCGAGCAGTACTTC.

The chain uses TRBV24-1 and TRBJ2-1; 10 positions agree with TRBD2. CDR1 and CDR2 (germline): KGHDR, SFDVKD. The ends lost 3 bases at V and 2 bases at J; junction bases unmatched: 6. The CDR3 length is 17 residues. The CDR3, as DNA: TGTGCCACCAGTGATCGAGGCACTAGCGGGGCCTACAATGAGCAGTTCTTC. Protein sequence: CATSDRGTSGAYNEQFF.

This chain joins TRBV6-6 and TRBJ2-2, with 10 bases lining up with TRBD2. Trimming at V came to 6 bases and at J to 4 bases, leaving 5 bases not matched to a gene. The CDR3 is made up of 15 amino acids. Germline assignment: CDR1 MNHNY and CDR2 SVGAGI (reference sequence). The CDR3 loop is CASSALAGSTGELFF. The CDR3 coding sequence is TGTGCCAGCAGCGCACTAGCGGGGAGCACCGGGGAGCTGTTTTTT.

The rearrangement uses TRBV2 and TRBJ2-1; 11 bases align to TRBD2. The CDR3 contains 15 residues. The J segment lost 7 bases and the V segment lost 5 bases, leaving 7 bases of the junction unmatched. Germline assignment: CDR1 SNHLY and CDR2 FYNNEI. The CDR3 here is CASSTLAGEGNEQFF. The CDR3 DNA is TGTGCCAGCAGTACACTAGCGGGAGAGGGGAATGAGCAGTTCTTC.

CDR3 DNA: TGCGCCAGCTACCCGGGTCCTAGCTCCTACAATGAGCAGTTCTTC. It encodes CASYPGPSSYNEQFF. V usage is TRBV5-1 and J usage is TRBJ2-1; D gene ambiguous. V was pared by 7 bases and J by 0 bases, with 14 bases between. This CDR3 has 15 amino acids. Germline V gene sequence: CDR1 SGHRS, CDR2 YFSETQ. Filled out from reference TRBV5-1 and TRBJ2-1, the complete variable domain reads KAGVTQTPRYLIKTRGQQVTLSCSPISGHRSVSWYQQTPGQGLQFLFEYFSETQRNKGNFPGRFSGRQFSNSRSEMNVSTLELGDSALYLCASYPGPSSYNEQFFGPGTRLTVL.

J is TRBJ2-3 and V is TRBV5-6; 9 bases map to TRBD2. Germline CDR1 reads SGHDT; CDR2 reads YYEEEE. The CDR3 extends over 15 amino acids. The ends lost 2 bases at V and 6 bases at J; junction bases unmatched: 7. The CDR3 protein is CASSFGGGAVDTQYF. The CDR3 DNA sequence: TGTGCCAGCAGCTTCGGCGGGGGGGCCGTGGATACGCAGTATTTT.

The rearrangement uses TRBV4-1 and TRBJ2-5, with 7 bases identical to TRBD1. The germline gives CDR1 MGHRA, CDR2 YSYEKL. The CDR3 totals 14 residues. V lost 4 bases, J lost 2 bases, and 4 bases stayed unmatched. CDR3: CASSPPGQQETQYF. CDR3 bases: TGCGCCAGCAGCCCCCCGGGACAGCAAGAGACCCAGTACTTC.

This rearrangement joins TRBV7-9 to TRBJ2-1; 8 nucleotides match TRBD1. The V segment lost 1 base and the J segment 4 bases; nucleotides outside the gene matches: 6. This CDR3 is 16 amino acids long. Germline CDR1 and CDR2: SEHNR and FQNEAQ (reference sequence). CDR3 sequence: CASSLVRGQVYNEQFF. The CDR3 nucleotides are TGTGCCAGCAGCTTAGTGCGGGGACAGGTATACAATGAGCAGTTCTTC.

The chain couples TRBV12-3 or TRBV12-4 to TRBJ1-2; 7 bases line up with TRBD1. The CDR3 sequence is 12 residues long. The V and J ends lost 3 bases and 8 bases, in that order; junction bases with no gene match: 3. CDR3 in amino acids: CASSFRGEGYTF. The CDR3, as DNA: TGTGCCAGCAGTTTCAGGGGGGAGGGCTACACCTTC.

CDR3 sequence (DNA): TGTGCCATCAGGGGACAGGGAAGCAATCAGCCCCAGCATTTT. This encodes CAIRGQGSNQPQHF. The chain recombines TRBV10-3 with TRBJ1-5; 9 bases fit TRBD1. CDR1 is ENHRY, CDR2 SYGVKD, per germline. J gave up 1 base and V 6 bases, and 1 base lay outside the gene matches. This CDR3 comprises 14 residues.

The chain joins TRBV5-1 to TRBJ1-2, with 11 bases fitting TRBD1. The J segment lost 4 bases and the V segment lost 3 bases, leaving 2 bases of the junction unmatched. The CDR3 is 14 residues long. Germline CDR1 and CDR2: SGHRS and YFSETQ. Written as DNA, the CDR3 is TGCGCCAGCAGCTCGGGGACAGGGGGCTATGGCTACACCTTC. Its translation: CASSSGTGGYGYTF.

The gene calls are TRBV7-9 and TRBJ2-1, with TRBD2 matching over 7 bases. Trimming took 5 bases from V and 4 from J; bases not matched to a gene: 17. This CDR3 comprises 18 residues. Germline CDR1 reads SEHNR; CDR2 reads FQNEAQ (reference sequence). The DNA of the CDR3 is TGTGCCAGCAGCCCCCCGTTGAGTTCTCGGGAGGTATACAATGAGCAGTTCTTC. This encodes CASSPPLSSREVYNEQFF.

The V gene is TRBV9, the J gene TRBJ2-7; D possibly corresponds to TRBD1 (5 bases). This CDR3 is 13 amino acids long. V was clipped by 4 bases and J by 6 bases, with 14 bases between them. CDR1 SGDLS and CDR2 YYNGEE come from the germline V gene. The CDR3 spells CASSPGHAAEQYF. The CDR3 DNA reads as TGTGCCAGCAGCCCAGGACATGCTGCCGAGCAGTACTTC.

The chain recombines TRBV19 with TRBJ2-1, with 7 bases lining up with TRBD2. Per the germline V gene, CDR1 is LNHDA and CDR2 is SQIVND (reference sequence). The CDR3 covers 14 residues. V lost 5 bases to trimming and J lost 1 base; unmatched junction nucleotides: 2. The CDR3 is CASSAGESYNEQFF. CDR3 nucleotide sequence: TGTGCCAGTAGTGCGGGGGAATCCTACAATGAGCAGTTCTTC.

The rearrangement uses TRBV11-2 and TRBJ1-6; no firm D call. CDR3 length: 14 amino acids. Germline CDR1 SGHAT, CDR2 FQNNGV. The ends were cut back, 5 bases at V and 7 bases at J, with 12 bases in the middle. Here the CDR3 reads CASSHLTRNSPLHF. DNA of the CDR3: TGTGCCAGCAGCCATCTAACGAGGAATTCACCCCTCCACTTT.

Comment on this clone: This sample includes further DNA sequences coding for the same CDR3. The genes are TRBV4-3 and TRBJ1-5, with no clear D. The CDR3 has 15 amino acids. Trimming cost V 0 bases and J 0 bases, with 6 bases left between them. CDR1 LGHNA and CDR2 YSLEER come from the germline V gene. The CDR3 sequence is CASSQDAGSNQPQHF. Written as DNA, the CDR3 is TGCGCCAGCAGCCAAGATGCAGGTAGCAATCAGCCCCAGCATTTT.

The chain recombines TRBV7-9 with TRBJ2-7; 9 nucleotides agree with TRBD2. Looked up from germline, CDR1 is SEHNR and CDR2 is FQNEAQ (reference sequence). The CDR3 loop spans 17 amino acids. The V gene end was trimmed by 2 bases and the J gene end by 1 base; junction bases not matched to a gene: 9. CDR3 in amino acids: CASSLIAGAKGSYEQYF. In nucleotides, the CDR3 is TGTGCCAGCAGCTTAATAGCGGGGGCAAAGGGTTCCTACGAGCAGTACTTC.

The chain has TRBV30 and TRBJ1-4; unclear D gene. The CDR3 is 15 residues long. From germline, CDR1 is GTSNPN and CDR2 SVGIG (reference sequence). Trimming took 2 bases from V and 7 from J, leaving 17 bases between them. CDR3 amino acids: CAWSPLNSLAEKLFF. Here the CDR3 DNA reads TGTGCCTGGAGTCCCCTCAACAGTCTGGCTGAAAAACTGTTTTTT.

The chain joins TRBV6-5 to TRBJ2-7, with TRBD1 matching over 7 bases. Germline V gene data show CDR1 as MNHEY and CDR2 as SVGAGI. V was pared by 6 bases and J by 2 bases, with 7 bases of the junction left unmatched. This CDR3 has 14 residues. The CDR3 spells CASRGQLFPYEQYF. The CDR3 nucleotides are TGTGCCAGCAGGGGACAGCTCTTCCCCTACGAGCAGTACTTC.

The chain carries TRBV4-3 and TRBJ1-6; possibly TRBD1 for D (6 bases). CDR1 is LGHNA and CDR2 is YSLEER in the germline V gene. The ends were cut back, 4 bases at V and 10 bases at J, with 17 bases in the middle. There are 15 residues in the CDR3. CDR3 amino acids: CASSPWVTGRSPLHF. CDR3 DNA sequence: TGCGCCAGCAGCCCCTGGGTCACAGGGCGGTCACCCCTCCACTTT.